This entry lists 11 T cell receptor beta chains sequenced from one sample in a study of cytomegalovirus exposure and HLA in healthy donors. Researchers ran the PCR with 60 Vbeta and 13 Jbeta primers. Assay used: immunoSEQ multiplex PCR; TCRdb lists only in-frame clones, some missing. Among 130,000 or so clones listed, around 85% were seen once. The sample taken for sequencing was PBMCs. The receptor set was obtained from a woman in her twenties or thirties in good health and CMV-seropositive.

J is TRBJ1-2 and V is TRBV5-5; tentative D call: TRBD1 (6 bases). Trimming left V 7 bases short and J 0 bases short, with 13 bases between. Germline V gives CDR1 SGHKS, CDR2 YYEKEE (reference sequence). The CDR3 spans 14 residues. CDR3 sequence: CASGQYSANYGYTF. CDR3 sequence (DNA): TGTGCCAGCGGACAGTATTCAGCTAACTATGGCTACACCTTC.

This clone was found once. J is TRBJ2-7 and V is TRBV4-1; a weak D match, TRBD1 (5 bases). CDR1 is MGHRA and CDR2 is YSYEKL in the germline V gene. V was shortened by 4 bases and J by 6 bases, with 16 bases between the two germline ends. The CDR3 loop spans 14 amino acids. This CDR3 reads CASSLVGEGAEQYF. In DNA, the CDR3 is TGCGCCAGCAGCCTAGTTGGGGAAGGGGCCGAGCAGTACTTC.

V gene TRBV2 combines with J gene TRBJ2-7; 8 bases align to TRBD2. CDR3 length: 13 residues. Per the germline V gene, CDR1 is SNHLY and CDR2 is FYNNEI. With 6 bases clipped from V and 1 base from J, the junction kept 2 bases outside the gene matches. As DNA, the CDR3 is TGTGCCAGCAGACTAGCGGTGTCCTACGAGCAGTACTTC. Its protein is CASRLAVSYEQYF.

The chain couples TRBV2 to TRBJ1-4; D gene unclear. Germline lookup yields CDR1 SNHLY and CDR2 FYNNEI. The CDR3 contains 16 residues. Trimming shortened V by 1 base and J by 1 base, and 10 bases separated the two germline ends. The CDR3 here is CASSEGAHRTNEKLFF. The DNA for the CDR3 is TGTGCCAGCAGTGAAGGTGCGCATCGAACTAATGAAAAACTGTTTTTT.

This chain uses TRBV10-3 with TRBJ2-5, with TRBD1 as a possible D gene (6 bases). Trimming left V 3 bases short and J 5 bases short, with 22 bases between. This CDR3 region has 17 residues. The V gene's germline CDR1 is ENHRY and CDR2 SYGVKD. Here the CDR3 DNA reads TGTGCCATCAGTGATCGGTTCGGGAAGGGGGTTAACGAGACCCAGTACTTC. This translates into CAISDRFGKGVNETQYF.

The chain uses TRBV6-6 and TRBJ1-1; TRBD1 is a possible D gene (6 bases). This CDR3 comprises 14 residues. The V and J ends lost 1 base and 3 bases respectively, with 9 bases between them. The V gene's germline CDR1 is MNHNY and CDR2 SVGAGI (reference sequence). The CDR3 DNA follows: TGTGCCAGCAGTTACTGGGCAGGGGACACTGAAGCTTTCTTT. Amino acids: CASSYWAGDTEAFF.

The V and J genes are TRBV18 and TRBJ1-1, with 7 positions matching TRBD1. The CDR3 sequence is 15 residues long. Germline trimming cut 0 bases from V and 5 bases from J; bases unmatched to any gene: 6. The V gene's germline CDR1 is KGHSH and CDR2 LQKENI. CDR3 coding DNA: TGTGCCAGCTCACCACCGGGCAGGGGGGAGACTGAAGCTTTCTTT. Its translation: CASSPPGRGETEAFF.

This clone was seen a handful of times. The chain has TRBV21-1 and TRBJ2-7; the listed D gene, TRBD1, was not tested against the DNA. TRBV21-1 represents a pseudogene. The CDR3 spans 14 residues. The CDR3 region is CASSKGTGSYEQYF. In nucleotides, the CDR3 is TGTGCCAGCAGCAAAGGGACAGGCTCCTACGAGCAGTACTTC.

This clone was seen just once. In DNA, the CDR3 is TGTGCCAGCAGTGACAGGGGAAGGGATGAATCACCCCTCCACTTT. It encodes CASSDRGRDESPLHF. This chain joins TRBV2 and TRBJ1-6, with a possible D match to TRBD1 (6 bases). Germline V lookup: CDR1 SNHLY, CDR2 FYNNEI. Deletions cut 3 bases from V and 10 bases from J, with 16 bases between. This CDR3 has 15 amino acids. Together with reference TRBV2 and TRBJ1-6, the CDR3 gives the full variable domain: EPEVTQTPSHQVTQMGQEVILRCVPISNHLYFYWYRQILGQKVEFLVSFYNNEISEKSEIFDDQFSVERPDGSNFTLKIRSTKLEDSAMYFCASSDRGRDESPLHFGNGTRLTVT.

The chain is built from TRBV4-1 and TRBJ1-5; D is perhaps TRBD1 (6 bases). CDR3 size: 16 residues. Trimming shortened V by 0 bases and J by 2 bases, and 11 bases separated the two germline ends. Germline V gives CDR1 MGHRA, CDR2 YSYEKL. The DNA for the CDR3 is TGCGCCAGCAGCCAAGAGGGGGGGCCCGGCAATCAGCCCCAGCATTTT. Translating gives CASSQEGGPGNQPQHF.

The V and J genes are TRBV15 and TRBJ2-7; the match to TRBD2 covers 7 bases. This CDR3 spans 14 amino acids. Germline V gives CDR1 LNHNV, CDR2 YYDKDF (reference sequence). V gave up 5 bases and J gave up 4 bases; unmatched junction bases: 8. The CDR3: CATSLPGTIYEQYF. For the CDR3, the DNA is TGTGCCACCAGCTTGCCCGGGACTATTTACGAGCAGTACTTC.